A single sample gave rise to the 5 T cell receptor beta chains below, sequenced in a study of blood T cell repertoires in COVID-19. Profiling relied on immunoSEQ multiplex PCR, and the TCRdb table lists in-frame clones only, not all of them. Altogether a few hundred thousand clones are present, more than 75% being singletons, with the ten largest covering around 4.6%. Material: PBMCs or T cells enriched from blood (not recorded which). The receptors were gathered from a man in his thirties or forties who had recovered from COVID-19.

DNA of the CDR3: TGTGCCAGCAGCCTCGGTAGAAGCCAAGAGACCCAGTACTTC. It specifies CASSLGRSQETQYF. This chain uses TRBV5-6 with TRBJ2-5; D is unclear. In germline, CDR1 is SGHDT, CDR2 YYEEEE. Trimming removed 4 bases from V and 1 base from J, with 11 bases in between. The CDR3 loop spans 14 amino acids.

This chain links TRBV19 with TRBJ1-2, with 9 nucleotides matching TRBD1. The V gene end was trimmed by 5 bases and the J gene end by 8 bases; junction bases not matched to a gene: 12. Germline V gene lookup returns CDR1 LNHDA and CDR2 SQIVND (reference sequence). The CDR3 runs to 15 residues. The CDR3 is CASSVAGTGTSGYTF. The DNA for the CDR3 is TGTGCCAGTAGTGTCGCCGGGACAGGGACATCAGGCTACACCTTC.

This chain links TRBV6-5 with TRBJ1-2; 7 bases are shared with TRBD1. The CDR3 is 15 amino acids. The germline V gene encodes CDR1 MNHEY and CDR2 SVGAGI. Losses at the gene ends were 4 bases for V and 3 bases for J; bases not matched to a gene: 8. CDR3 residues: CASSLHADRDYGYTF. The CDR3 DNA is TGTGCCAGCAGTTTGCATGCCGACAGGGACTATGGCTACACCTTC.

CDR3 bases: TGTGCCAGCAGTGATGGACAAATCTCTGGAAACACCATATATTTT. Encoded protein: CASSDGQISGNTIYF. The chain links TRBV6-1 to TRBJ1-3; possible D gene TRBD1, 5 bases. V shed 3 bases and J shed 0 bases, with 9 bases lying between them. Per germline, CDR1 MNHNS and CDR2 SASEGT. CDR3 length equals 15 residues.

This clone occurred once. The rearrangement uses TRBV7-8 and TRBJ1-1, with 7 nucleotides matching TRBD1. This CDR3 spans 12 amino acids. After removal of 7 bases from V and 4 bases from J, the junction contained 3 bases not matched to a gene. CDR1 and CDR2 (germline): SGHVS, FQNEAQ. In nucleotides, the CDR3 is TGTGCCAGCAAGACAGGGTCCACTGAAGCTTTCTTT. Translated: CASKTGSTEAFF.